This TCR beta chain is drawn from a study of cytomegalovirus exposure and HLA in healthy donors. Study context: The same platform as the 666 first-cohort repertoires was used for the 120 validation repertoires, a later analysis reported. Study-level findings and limits: Researchers catalogued some 160 TCR beta chains as cytomegalovirus-associated.

Losses at the gene ends were 4 bases for V and 1 base for J; bases not matched to a gene: 2. The CDR3 length is 15 residues. Germline V CDR1 and CDR2: SGHDN, FVKESK. This clone was observed a handful of times. Its antigen is not identified. The method was immunoSEQ multiplex PCR; TCRdb's version includes in-frame clones alone and lacks a portion of them. The sample consists of about 120,000 clones, roughly 90% of them appearing once. The origin of this receptor is a woman aged 18-29 years in good health and CMV-seronegative. This rearrangement joins TRBV14 to TRBJ1-3; 9 bases align to TRBD1. The sample was PBMCs. CDR3 loop: CASSPTGGSGNTIYF. The CDR3 DNA reads as TGTGCCAGCAGCCCGACAGGGGGGTCTGGAAACACCATATATTTT.